A single sample is the source of the 22 T cell receptor beta chains below, sequenced in a study of patients and donors after allogeneic stem cell transplantation. TCRdb re-derived calls from the RT-PCR reads in MiXCR, one entry per CDR3 protein. The sample carries 15,000 or so distinct CDR3 sequences, 25% to 30% recorded once. Sequencing input: blood, either unsorted or a sorted T cell fraction (not recorded which). The receptors come from a human donor who was either an allogeneic HSCT recipient or a stem cell or donor lymphocyte infusion donor (not recorded which). It is not recorded whose cells these are; they may come from a transplant donor.

The chain joins TRBV20-1 to TRBJ1-4; D gene unclear. This CDR3 has 13 amino acids. Germline V gene data show CDR1 as DFQATT and CDR2 as SNEGSKA (reference sequence). The V and J ends lost 2 bases and 8 bases respectively, with 12 bases between them. The CDR3: CSARSRAEEKLFF. In DNA, the CDR3 is TGCAGTGCTAGATCGAGGGCGGAAGAAAAACTGTTTTTT.

J is TRBJ1-1 and V is TRBV4-3; D gene uncertain. This CDR3 contains 14 residues. The germline V and J ends were trimmed by 6 bases and 7 bases, with 18 bases remaining between them. Germline V gene data show CDR1 as LGHNA and CDR2 as YSLEER. The CDR3, as DNA: TGCGCCAGCAGTCTATTACATCTATGGGGTGAAGCTTTCTTT. Its protein product is CASSLLHLWGEAFF.

This clonotype was counted between two and nine times. V and J are TRBV5-1 and TRBJ1-2, with D perhaps matching TRBD1 (6 bases). V lost 5 bases and J 3 bases, leaving 17 bases between the germline ends. The CDR3 contains 15 residues. In germline, CDR1 is SGHRS, CDR2 YFSETQ. Here the CDR3 reads CASSYSPGQDYGYTF. Here the CDR3 DNA reads TGCGCCAGCAGTTATTCACCGGGACAAGACTATGGCTACACCTTC.

This clonotype was seen only a few times. The CDR3 DNA follows: TGTGCCAGCAGCCCACCCGACGGGACAGGGGGGTCCTACGAGCAGTACTTC. Its protein is CASSPPDGTGGSYEQYF. The chain employs TRBV9 and TRBJ2-7, with TRBD1 matching over 11 bases. Trimming cost V 4 bases and J 1 base; bases outside gene matches: 10. This CDR3 has 17 amino acids. Germline V lookup: CDR1 SGDLS, CDR2 YYNGEE. Full variable domain (outside the CDR3, taken from reference TRBV9 and TRBJ2-7): DSGVTQTPKHLITATGQRVTLRCSPRSGDLSVYWYQQSLDQGLQFLIQYYNGEERAKGNILERFSAQQFPDLHSELNLSSLELGDSALYFCASSPPDGTGGSYEQYFGPGTRLTVT.

The CDR3 DNA reads as TGCAGCGTTGAAGAGGGCCTGAACACTGAAGCTTTCTTT. Translated: CSVEEGLNTEAFF. The rearrangement links TRBV29-1 to TRBJ1-1; no reliable D call. Germline CDR1 SQVTM, CDR2 ANQGSEA. This CDR3 is 13 amino acids long. Trimming stripped 0 bases from V and 0 bases from J, with 5 bases between.

This clonotype has at least ten counts. The J gene is TRBJ1-5, the V gene TRBV9; weak D call: TRBD1 (5 bases). Trimming took 3 bases from V and 4 from J, leaving 11 bases between them. The CDR3 totals 14 residues. CDR1 and CDR2 from the germline V gene are SGDLS and YYNGEE. The CDR3 sequence: CASSGGVPNQPQHF. CDR3 DNA sequence: TGTGCCAGCAGCGGGGGGGTCCCTAATCAGCCCCAGCATTTT.

This clonotype was detected ten times or more. V is TRBV7-3 and J is TRBJ1-2; D remains ambiguous. CDR1 is SGHTA, CDR2 FQGTGA, per germline. V gave up 4 bases and J gave up 4 bases, with 22 bases separating them. The CDR3 extends over 17 amino acids. CDR3: CASSSPSKGLSTYGYTF. CDR3 in DNA: TGTGCCAGCAGCTCCCCAAGCAAGGGATTAAGCACCTATGGCTACACCTTC.

This chain connects TRBV24-1 to TRBJ2-7; perhaps TRBD1 as D (6 bases). Germline V lookup: CDR1 KGHDR, CDR2 SFDVKD. This CDR3 has 12 amino acids. Trimming cost V 7 bases and J 1 base, with 7 bases left between them. The CDR3 coding sequence is TGTGCCACCAGCCAGGGGTCCTACGAGCAGTACTTC. Translation gives CATSQGSYEQYF.

This clonotype was seen a handful of times. V and J are TRBV20-1 and TRBJ1-1, with D uncertain. This CDR3 contains 14 residues. Germline-derived CDR1 and CDR2 are DFQATT and SNEGSKA (reference sequence). V lost 6 bases to trimming and J lost 0 bases, with 14 bases between them. In nucleotides, the CDR3 is TGCAGTGCATGGGAGAGTTTCATGAACACTGAAGCTTTCTTT. Translated: CSAWESFMNTEAFF.

This rearrangement joins TRBV4-1 to TRBJ1-1; 9 nucleotides line up with TRBD1. The V gene end was trimmed by 4 bases and the J gene end by 7 bases; junction bases not matched to a gene: 7. CDR3 size: 14 residues. The germline V gene encodes CDR1 MGHRA and CDR2 YSYEKL. The DNA for the CDR3 is TGCGCCAGCAGCCGAGGGACAGGGCTGAGTGAAGCTTTCTTT. This translates into CASSRGTGLSEAFF.

Judged by abundance, this clonotype is medium-sized. The chain has TRBV6-1 and TRBJ1-5; D is unresolved. V lost 4 bases and J lost 3, with 7 bases in between. This CDR3 region has 13 residues. Germline CDR1 is MNHNS and CDR2 is SASEGT. The CDR3 region is CASSAQDNQPQHF. Written as DNA, the CDR3 is TGTGCCAGCAGTGCCCAAGACAATCAGCCCCAGCATTTT.

The chain is built from TRBV12-3 or TRBV12-4 and TRBJ2-7; 7 nucleotides match TRBD1. The CDR3 contains 13 residues. Trimming cost V 6 bases and J 5 bases; bases outside gene matches: 7. The CDR3 nucleotides read TGTGCCAGCAGACAGACAGGGTTCGACGAGCAGTACTTC. It encodes CASRQTGFDEQYF.

This sequence joins TRBV5-1 and TRBJ1-6; D possibly corresponds to TRBD1 (6 bases). V was shortened by 5 bases and J by 4 bases, with 10 bases between the two germline ends. Germline CDR1 SGHRS, CDR2 YFSETQ. The CDR3 totals 14 residues. For the CDR3, the DNA is TGCGCCAGCAGTCCCGACAGGTATAATTCACCCCTCCACTTT. Amino acids: CASSPDRYNSPLHF.

This clonotype was counted ten times or more. The chain is built from TRBV20-1 and TRBJ1-1; D may be TRBD1 (6 bases). The CDR3 covers 13 residues. Germline V gene data show CDR1 as DFQATT and CDR2 as SNEGSKA (reference sequence). V was clipped by 8 bases and J by 3 bases, with 16 bases between them. The chain's CDR3 is CSPEGGWYTEAFF. CDR3 in DNA: TGCAGTCCCGAAGGGGGGTGGTACACTGAAGCTTTCTTT.

Many counts were recorded for this clonotype. The chain carries TRBV20-1 and TRBJ1-4, with a weak D call TRBD2 (5 bases). The DNA end favors TRBJ2-2, so the J call may be wrong. This CDR3 is 13 amino acids long. From germline, CDR1 is DFQATT and CDR2 SNEGSKA (reference sequence). CDR3 in amino acids: CSASEREGGELFF. The CDR3 nucleotides read TGCAGTGCTAGCGAAAGAGAGGGAGGGGAGCTGTTTTTT.

This clonotype was counted a few times. The CDR3 DNA reads as TGTGCCAGCAGTTGGGACCCGGGGGACTATGGCTACACCTTC. Its protein is CASSWDPGDYGYTF. V is TRBV28 and J is TRBJ1-2, with D tentatively TRBD1 (5 bases). CDR3 length equals 14 residues. In germline, CDR1 is MDHEN, CDR2 SYDVKM. V lost 4 bases and J 3 bases, leaving 12 bases between the germline ends.

This clonotype appeared a few times. The DNA of the CDR3 is TGTGCCAGCAGCCCCTTCTGGACAGGGCGGAAAGGCTACACCTTC. It translates to CASSPFWTGRKGYTF. The V call is TRBV9, the J call TRBJ1-2; 8 nucleotides align to TRBD1. The CDR3 covers 15 residues. V trimming: 4 bases; J trimming: 8 bases; junction bases outside the gene matches: 13. Germline CDR1 is SGDLS and CDR2 is YYNGEE. Full variable domain (missing parts from reference TRBV9 and TRBJ1-2): DSGVTQTPKHLITATGQRVTLRCSPRSGDLSVYWYQQSLDQGLQFLIQYYNGEERAKGNILERFSAQQFPDLHSELNLSSLELGDSALYFCASSPFWTGRKGYTFGSGTRLTVV.

Only one count was recorded for this clonotype. The germline gene is not matched at one end of the junction; a read error may be the cause. The rearrangement links TRBV7-2 to TRBJ2-1; D possibly uses TRBD1 or TRBD2 (5 bases each). CDR1 is SGHTA, CDR2 FQGNSA, per germline. The CDR3 extends over 12 amino acids. DNA for the CDR3: TGTGCCAGCAGCCCGCATGGCAGGGAGAGTAACTTC. Translating it yields CASSPHGRESNF.

This clonotype has only a few counts. V gene TRBV7-9 combines with J gene TRBJ1-2; no clear D. Per germline, CDR1 SEHNR and CDR2 FQNEAQ (reference sequence). The CDR3 runs 11 residues. Trimming took off 6 bases at V and 8 bases at J, with 10 bases between the two ends. In DNA form, the CDR3 reads TGTGCCAGCAGTTCCCCCTTCGGCTACACCTTC. This sequence encodes CASSSPFGYTF.

This clonotype was detected a few times. The rearrangement links TRBV28 to TRBJ1-4; possible D gene TRBD1, 5 bases. This CDR3 has 14 amino acids. Per the germline V gene, CDR1 is MDHEN and CDR2 is SYDVKM. With 3 bases removed from V and 6 bases from J, the gap between germline ends came to 11 bases. CDR3 nucleotides: TGTGCCAGCAGTTTGCCCAGGGAGGATGAAAAACTGTTTTTT. The encoded protein is CASSLPREDEKLFF.

The chain carries TRBV12-2 and TRBJ1-6; TRBD1, the D gene given by the table, was not confirmed from the DNA. TRBV12-2 is designated a pseudogene. The CDR3 loop spans 17 amino acids. DNA of the CDR3: TGTGCAAGTCGCTCGAACCCGACAGGAACAACCTATTCACCCCTCCACTTT. Encoded protein: CASRSNPTGTTYSPLHF.

This chain joins TRBV5-1 and TRBJ2-1, with 9 bases identical to TRBD2. The germline CDR1 and CDR2 sequences are SGHRS and YFSETQ. The CDR3 spans 13 residues. Trimming at V came to 4 bases and at J to 14 bases, leaving 10 bases not matched to a gene. The CDR3 DNA follows: TGCGCCAGCAGCCAAGATCTCAAGCGGGAGGAGTTCTTC. Translating it yields CASSQDLKREEFF.